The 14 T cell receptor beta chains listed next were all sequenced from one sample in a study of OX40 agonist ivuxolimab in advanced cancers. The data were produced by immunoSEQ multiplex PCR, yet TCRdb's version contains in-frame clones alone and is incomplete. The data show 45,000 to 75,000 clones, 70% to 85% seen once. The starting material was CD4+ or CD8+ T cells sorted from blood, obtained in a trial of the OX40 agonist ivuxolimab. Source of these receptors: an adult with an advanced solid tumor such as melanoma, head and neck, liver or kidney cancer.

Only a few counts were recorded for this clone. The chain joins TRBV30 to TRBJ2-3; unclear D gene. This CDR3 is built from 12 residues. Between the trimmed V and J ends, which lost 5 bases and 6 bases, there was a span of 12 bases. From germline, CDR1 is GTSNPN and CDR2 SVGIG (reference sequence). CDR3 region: CAWDRLKDTQYF. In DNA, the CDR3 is TGTGCCTGGGACCGACTGAAGGATACGCAGTATTTT. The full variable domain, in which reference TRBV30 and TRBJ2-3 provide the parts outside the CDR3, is SQTIHQWPATLVQPVGSPLSLECTVEGTSNPNLYWYRQAAGRGLQLLFYSVGIGQISSEVPQNLSASRPQDRQFILSSKKLLLSDSGFYLCAWDRLKDTQYFGPGTRLTVL.

The CDR3 DNA is TGTGCCAGCAGCGGCCCGGGGGGCCCTAGACAGTTCTTC. It yields the protein CASSGPGGPRQFF. J is TRBJ2-1 and V is TRBV11-2; tentative D call: TRBD2 (7 bases). Germline assignment: CDR1 SGHAT and CDR2 FQNNGV. Trimming removed 5 bases at V and 13 bases at J, with 18 bases between. This CDR3 comprises 13 residues.

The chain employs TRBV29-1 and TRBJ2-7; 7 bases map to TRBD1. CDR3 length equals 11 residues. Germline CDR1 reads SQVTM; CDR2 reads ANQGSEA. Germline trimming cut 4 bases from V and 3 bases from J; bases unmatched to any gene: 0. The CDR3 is CSVGTGYEQYF. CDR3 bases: TGCAGCGTTGGGACAGGCTACGAGCAGTACTTC.

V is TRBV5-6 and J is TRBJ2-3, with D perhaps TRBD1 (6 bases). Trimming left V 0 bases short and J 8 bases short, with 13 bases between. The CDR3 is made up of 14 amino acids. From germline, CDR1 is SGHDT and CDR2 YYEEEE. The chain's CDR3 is CASSLGAGVVTQYF. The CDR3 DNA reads TGTGCCAGCAGCTTGGGGGCAGGGGTCGTTACGCAGTATTTT. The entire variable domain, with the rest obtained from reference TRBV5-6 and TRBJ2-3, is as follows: DAGVTQSPTHLIKTRGQQVTLRCSPKSGHDTVSWYQQALGQGPQFIFQYYEEEERQRGNFPDRFSGHQFPNYSSELNVNALLLGDSALYLCASSLGAGVVTQYFGPGTRLTVL.

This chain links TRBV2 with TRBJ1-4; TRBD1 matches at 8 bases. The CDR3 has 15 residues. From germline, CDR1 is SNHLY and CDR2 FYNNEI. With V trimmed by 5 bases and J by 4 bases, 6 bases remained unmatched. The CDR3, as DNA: TGTGCCAGCAGTACCGGGACAGGTGATAATGAAAAACTGTTTTTT. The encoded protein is CASSTGTGDNEKLFF.

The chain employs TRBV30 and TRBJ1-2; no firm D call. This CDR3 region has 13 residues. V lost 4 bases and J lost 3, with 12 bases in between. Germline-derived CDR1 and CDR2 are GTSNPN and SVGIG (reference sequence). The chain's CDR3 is CAWNINIDYGYTF. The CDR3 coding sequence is TGTGCCTGGAATATTAACATAGACTATGGCTACACCTTC.

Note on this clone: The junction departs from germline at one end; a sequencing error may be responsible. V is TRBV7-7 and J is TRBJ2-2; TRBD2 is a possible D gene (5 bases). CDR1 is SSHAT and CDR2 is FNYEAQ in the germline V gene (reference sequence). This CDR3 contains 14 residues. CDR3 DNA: TGTGCTAGCAGCCGGAGGCCAAACACCGGGGAGCTGTTTTTT. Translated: CASSRRPNTGELFF.

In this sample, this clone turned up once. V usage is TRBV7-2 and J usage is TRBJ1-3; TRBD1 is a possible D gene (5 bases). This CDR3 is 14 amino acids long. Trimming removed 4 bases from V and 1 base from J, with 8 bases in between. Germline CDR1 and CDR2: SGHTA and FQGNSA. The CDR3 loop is CASSSQGSGNTIYF. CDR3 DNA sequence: TGTGCCAGCAGCTCCCAGGGTTCTGGAAACACCATATATTTT.

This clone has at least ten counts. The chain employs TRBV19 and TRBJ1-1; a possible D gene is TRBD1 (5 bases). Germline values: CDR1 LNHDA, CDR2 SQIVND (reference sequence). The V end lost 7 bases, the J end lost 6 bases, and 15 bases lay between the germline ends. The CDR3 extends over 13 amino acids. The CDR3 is CASNIGGFAEAFF. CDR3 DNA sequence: TGTGCCAGTAATATTGGGGGGTTCGCTGAAGCTTTCTTT.

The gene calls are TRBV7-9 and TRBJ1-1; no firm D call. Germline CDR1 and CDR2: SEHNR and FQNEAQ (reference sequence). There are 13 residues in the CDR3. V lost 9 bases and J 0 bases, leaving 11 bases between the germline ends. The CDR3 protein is CASNRIMNTEAFF. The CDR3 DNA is TGTGCCAGTAACCGTATCATGAACACTGAAGCTTTCTTT.

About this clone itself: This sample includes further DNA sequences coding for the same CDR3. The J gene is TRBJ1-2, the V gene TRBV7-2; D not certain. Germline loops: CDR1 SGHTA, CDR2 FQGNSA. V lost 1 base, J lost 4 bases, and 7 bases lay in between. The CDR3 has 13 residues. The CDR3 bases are TGTGCCAGCAGCTTAGGGGCATCCTATGGCTACACCTTC. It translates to CASSLGASYGYTF.

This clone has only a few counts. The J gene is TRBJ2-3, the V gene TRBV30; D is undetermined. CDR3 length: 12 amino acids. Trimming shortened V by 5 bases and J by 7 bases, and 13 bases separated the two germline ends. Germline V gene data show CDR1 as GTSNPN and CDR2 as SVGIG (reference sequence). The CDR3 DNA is TGTGCCTGGGGTGAGGCTGGGAATACGCAGTATTTT. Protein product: CAWGEAGNTQYF.

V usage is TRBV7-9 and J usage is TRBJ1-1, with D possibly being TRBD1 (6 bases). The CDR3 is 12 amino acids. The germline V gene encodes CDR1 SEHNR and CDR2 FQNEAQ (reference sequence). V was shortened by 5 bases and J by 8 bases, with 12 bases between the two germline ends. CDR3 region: CASSPGTFEAFF. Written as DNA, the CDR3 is TGTGCCAGCAGCCCTGGGACATTCGAAGCTTTCTTT.

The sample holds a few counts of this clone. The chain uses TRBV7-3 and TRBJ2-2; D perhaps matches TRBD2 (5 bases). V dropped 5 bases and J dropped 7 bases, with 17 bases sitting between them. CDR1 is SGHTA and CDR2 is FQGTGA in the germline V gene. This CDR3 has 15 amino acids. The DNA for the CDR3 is TGTGCCAGCAGCGTTGCCCGAGGGAGCCACGGGGAGCTGTTTTTT. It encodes CASSVARGSHGELFF.